These 14 T cell receptor beta chains came from one sample sequenced in a study of regulatory T cells in long-lasting Graves disease. Both iRepertoire HTBI primers and Arm-PCR of CDR3 regions were used to build the TCR beta libraries. Each CDR3 protein gets one entry after TCRdb re-called the multiplex PCR reads with MiXCR. The sample consists of about 470,000 distinct CDR3 sequences, around 21% of them appearing once. This sample's time point: persistent/refractory GD, antithyroid drugs over 5 years with positive TRAb. PBMCs were the source of the RNA used for TCR sequencing. Here the sequenced sample was peripheral blood mononuclear cells (PBMCs), taken when the disease was refractory, from a patient treated with antithyroid drugs. All receptors come from a female donor with Graves disease.

The chain combines TRBV7-2 with TRBJ1-1; perhaps TRBD1 as D (6 bases). Trimming cost V 6 bases and J 3 bases, with 14 bases left between them. Germline V CDR1 and CDR2: SGHTA, FQGNSA. The CDR3 runs 14 residues. DNA of the CDR3: TGTGCCAGCAGGATAAATAACAGGGACACTGAAGCTTTCTTT. Translated: CASRINNRDTEAFF. The full variable domain, rest sourced from reference TRBV7-2 and TRBJ1-1, is GAGVSQSPSNKVTEKGKDVELRCDPISGHTALYWYRQSLGQGLEFLIYFQGNSAPDKSGLPSDRFSAERTGGSVSTLTIQRTQQEDSAVYLCASRINNRDTEAFFGQGTRLTVV.

This clonotype showed up just a few times. Mismatch with germline at one junction end may stem from a read error. The V call is TRBV6-1, the J call TRBJ2-4; 7 bases fit TRBD2. The CDR3 is 12 residues long. Germline values: CDR1 MNHNS, CDR2 SASEGT. CDR3 nucleotide sequence: TGTGCCAGCGCCGATGGTGGGGAGGGTTCTCACTTC. Protein: CASADGGEGSHF.

This clonotype was recorded at least ten times. The V and J genes are TRBV6-1 and TRBJ1-2; D not certain. Looked up from germline, CDR1 is MNHNS and CDR2 is SASEGT. This CDR3 has 13 amino acids. V lost 1 base, J lost 8 bases, and 11 bases lay in between. For the CDR3, the DNA is TGTGCCAGCAGTGAAGGGTGGACGGTGGGCTACACCTTC. It codes for CASSEGWTVGYTF.

This clonotype was observed many times. V is TRBV6-1 and J is TRBJ1-1; D is uncertain. Trimming took 3 bases from V and 1 from J, leaving 9 bases between them. Germline lookup yields CDR1 MNHNS and CDR2 SASEGT. This CDR3 has 14 residues. In DNA form, the CDR3 reads TGTGCCAGCAGTGACTGGCACGAGAACACTGAAGCTTTCTTT. Translated: CASSDWHENTEAFF.

This clonotype was found a few times. This chain joins TRBV2 and TRBJ2-1, with D unclear. Trimming removed 7 bases at V and 10 bases at J, with 14 bases between. Germline CDR1 is SNHLY and CDR2 is FYNNEI. CDR3 length: 12 residues. The chain's CDR3 is CASNRIVREQFF. Here the CDR3 DNA reads TGTGCCAGCAACAGAATTGTTAGGGAGCAGTTCTTC.

The sample holds many counts of this clonotype. The V and J genes are TRBV28 and TRBJ2-7; D might be TRBD1 (5 bases). V lost 6 bases, J lost 4 bases, and 10 bases lay in between. CDR1 is MDHEN, CDR2 SYDVKM, per germline. The CDR3 length is 12 residues. CDR3 bases: TGTGCCAGCAGGTCGACAGCTTACGAGCAGTACTTC. Residues: CASRSTAYEQYF. The variable domain in full, with the rest retrieved from reference TRBV28 and TRBJ2-7, is DVKVTQSSRYLVKRTGEKVFLECVQDMDHENMFWYRQDPGLGLRLIYFSYDVKMKEKGDIPEGYSVSREKKERFSLILESASTNQTSMYLCASRSTAYEQYFGPGTRLTVT.

This clonotype has at least ten counts. The V call is TRBV7-2, the J call TRBJ2-4; D might be TRBD1 (5 bases). Germline CDR1 reads SGHTA; CDR2 reads FQGNSA. Trimming cost V 1 base and J 0 bases, with 13 bases left between them. This CDR3 spans 17 amino acids. In nucleotides, the CDR3 is TGTGCCAGCAGCTTAGTTCAGGGCCACCTAGCCAAAAACATTCAGTACTTC. This translates into CASSLVQGHLAKNIQYF.

The rearrangement links TRBV30 to TRBJ2-1; D is unclear. V lost 7 bases and J 6 bases, leaving 7 bases between the germline ends. The CDR3 consists of 10 residues. The V gene's germline CDR1 is GTSNPN and CDR2 SVGIG (reference sequence). In DNA, the CDR3 is TGTGCCTCGGTAGCCAATGAGCAGTTCTTC. This gives the protein CASVANEQFF.

This clonotype was observed many times. The genes are TRBV6-1 and TRBJ1-5; D gene unclear. The CDR3 totals 14 residues. Germline CDR1 MNHNS, CDR2 SASEGT. V lost 6 bases to trimming and J lost 5 bases, with 14 bases between them. Here the CDR3 DNA reads TGTGCCAGCAGCTCTACAGAGGGTGATCAGCCCCAGCATTTT. Translated, it gives CASSSTEGDQPQHF.

The rearrangement links TRBV5-1 to TRBJ2-5; 9 bases map to TRBD1. Germline trimming cut 6 bases from V and 4 bases from J; bases unmatched to any gene: 16. The CDR3 runs to 17 residues. CDR1 SGHRS and CDR2 YFSETQ come from the germline V gene. The CDR3 spells CASTPGRRDRVGETQYF. Here the CDR3 DNA reads TGCGCCAGCACCCCTGGTAGGAGGGACAGGGTTGGAGAGACCCAGTACTTC.

This clonotype was found a few times. V and J are TRBV29-1 and TRBJ1-1; tentative D call: TRBD1 (5 bases). The V end was cut by 3 bases, the J end by 11 bases, with 13 bases between. The CDR3 extends over 11 amino acids. The germline CDR1 and CDR2 sequences are SQVTM and ANQGSEA. The CDR3 DNA follows: TGCAGCGTTGATGGGCAGGGTCGTGCTTTCTTT. This sequence encodes CSVDGQGRAFF.

The V gene is TRBV18, the J gene TRBJ2-3; 7 bases agree with TRBD2. J gave up 2 bases and V 6 bases, and 11 bases lay outside the gene matches. This CDR3 is built from 16 residues. Germline CDR1 and CDR2: KGHSH and LQKENI. The CDR3 region is CASSLLASSYTDTQYF. The CDR3 coding sequence is TGTGCCAGCTCCCTACTAGCGTCCTCTTACACAGATACGCAGTATTTT.

The chain couples TRBV20-1 to TRBJ1-5, with no clear D. Germline-derived CDR1 and CDR2 are DFQATT and SNEGSKA (reference sequence). The V end was cut by 3 bases, the J end by 7 bases, with 16 bases between. The CDR3 runs 14 residues. The CDR3 reads CSARLQGQPQPQHF. The CDR3 nucleotides are TGCAGTGCTAGGCTTCAAGGCCAGCCGCAGCCCCAGCATTTT.

This clonotype was found many times. The rearrangement uses TRBV6-5 and TRBJ1-2; 7 positions agree with TRBD1. The CDR3 has 14 residues. The V and J ends lost 2 bases and 4 bases, in that order; junction bases with no gene match: 4. Germline-derived CDR1 and CDR2 are MNHEY and SVGAGI. CDR3 in amino acids: CASSYRGQSYGYTF. CDR3 bases: TGTGCCAGCAGTTACCGGGGACAGAGCTATGGCTACACCTTC.